These T cell receptor beta chains were read from a single sample in a study of T cell responses to AZD1222 COVID-19 vaccine. The protocol was immunoSEQ multiplex PCR, while the TCRdb copy is restricted to in-frame clones and leaves out a portion. The table shows tens of thousands of clones, with about 74% occurring only once. Here the sequenced sample was peripheral blood, taken on day 0 of AZD1222 vaccination. The receptors were sampled from an adult in good health. The CDR3 runs from the conserved cysteine through the conserved F or W. A D gene is named only where the DNA matches it firmly. A row's size may be missing; if present it is once, few, many or a size class.

j_call: TRBJ1-2
d_call: -
clone_size: -
v_call: TRBV18
cdr3_aa: CASSPRSGDYGYTF
cdr3_nt: TGTGCCAGCTCCCCTCGATCCGGGGACTATGGCTACACCTTC

j_call: TRBJ2-1
d_call: TRBD2
clone_size: -
v_call: TRBV5-4
cdr3_aa: CASSPHLQAGVNNEQFF
cdr3_nt: TGTGCCAGCAGCCCTCATCTTCAAGCGGGAGTTAATAATGAGCAGTTCTTC

j_call: TRBJ2-7
d_call: TRBD1
clone_size: once
v_call: TRBV7-2
cdr3_aa: CASSFGQAYEQYF
cdr3_nt: TGTGCCAGCAGCTTCGGACAGGCCTACGAGCAGTACTTC

j_call: TRBJ1-5
d_call: TRBD1
clone_size: -
v_call: TRBV4-1
cdr3_aa: CASSQEGQGGQPQHF
cdr3_nt: TGCGCCAGCAGCCAAGAAGGACAGGGCGGACAGCCCCAGCATTTT

j_call: TRBJ1-1
d_call: TRBD1
clone_size: -
v_call: TRBV5-1
cdr3_aa: CASSLEGQGRTEAFF
cdr3_nt: TGCGCCAGCAGCTTGGAAGGACAGGGGAGGACTGAAGCTTTCTTT

j_call: TRBJ2-7
d_call: -
clone_size: -
v_call: TRBV6-2/TRBV6-3
cdr3_aa: CASSYFTSISYEQYF
cdr3_nt: TGTGCCAGCAGTTACTTCACCTCCATATCTTACGAGCAGTACTTC

j_call: TRBJ2-1
d_call: -
clone_size: -
v_call: TRBV5-1
cdr3_aa: CASSSLQVSSYNEQFF
cdr3_nt: TGCGCCAGCAGCTCATTACAAGTGAGCTCCTACAATGAGCAGTTCTTC

j_call: TRBJ2-5
d_call: -
clone_size: -
v_call: TRBV28
cdr3_aa: CASSFPVVTGYQETQYF
cdr3_nt: TGTGCCAGCAGTTTCCCGGTAGTAACAGGGTACCAAGAGACCCAGTACTTC

j_call: TRBJ1-5
d_call: -
clone_size: -
v_call: TRBV15
cdr3_aa: CATSRVGQHQPQHF
cdr3_nt: TGTGCCACCAGCAGAGTCGGACAGCATCAGCCCCAGCATTTT

j_call: TRBJ2-2
d_call: TRBD1
clone_size: few
v_call: TRBV24-1
cdr3_aa: CATSVRGQGSGELFF
cdr3_nt: TGTGCCACCAGTGTAAGGGGGCAGGGGTCCGGGGAGCTGTTTTTT

j_call: TRBJ2-7
d_call: -
clone_size: -
v_call: TRBV9
cdr3_aa: CASSPGTLPSYEQYF
cdr3_nt: TGTGCCAGCAGCCCAGGGACTTTACCCTCCTACGAGCAGTACTTC